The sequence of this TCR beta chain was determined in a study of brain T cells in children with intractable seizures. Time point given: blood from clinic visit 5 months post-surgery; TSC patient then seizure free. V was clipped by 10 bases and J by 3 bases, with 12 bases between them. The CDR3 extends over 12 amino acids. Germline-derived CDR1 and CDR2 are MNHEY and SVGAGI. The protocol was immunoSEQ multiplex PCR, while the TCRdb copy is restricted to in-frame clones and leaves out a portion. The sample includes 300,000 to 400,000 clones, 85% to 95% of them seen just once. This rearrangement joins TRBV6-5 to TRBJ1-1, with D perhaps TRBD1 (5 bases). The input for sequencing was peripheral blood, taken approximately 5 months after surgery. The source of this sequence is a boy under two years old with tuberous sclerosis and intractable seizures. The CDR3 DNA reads TGTGCCACCCCAGGGACGTACACTGAAGCTTTCTTT. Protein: CATPGTYTEAFF.